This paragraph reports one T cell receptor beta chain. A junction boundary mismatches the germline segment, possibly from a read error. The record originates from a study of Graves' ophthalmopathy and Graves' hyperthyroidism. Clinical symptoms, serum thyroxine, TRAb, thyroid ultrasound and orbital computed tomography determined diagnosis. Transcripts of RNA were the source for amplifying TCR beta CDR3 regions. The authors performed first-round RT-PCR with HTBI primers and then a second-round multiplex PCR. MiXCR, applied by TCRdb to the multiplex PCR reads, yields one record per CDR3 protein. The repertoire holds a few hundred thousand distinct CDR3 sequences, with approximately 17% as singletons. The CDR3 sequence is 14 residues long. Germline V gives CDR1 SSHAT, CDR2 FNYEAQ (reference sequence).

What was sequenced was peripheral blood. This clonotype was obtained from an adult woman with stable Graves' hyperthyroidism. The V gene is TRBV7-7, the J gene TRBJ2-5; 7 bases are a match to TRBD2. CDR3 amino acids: CASSPQSSGETQYF. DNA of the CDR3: TGTGCTAGCAGCCCACAGTCTAGCGGAGAGACCCAGTACTTC.